This record covers a single TCR beta chain. Generated by immunoSEQ multiplex PCR, the TCRdb table keeps only in-frame clones and is missing some. The sample has tens of thousands of clones, nearly 95% seen once. This sample is part of a study of T cell changes during pregnancy in multiple sclerosis. Germline V gene data show CDR1 as MNHNS and CDR2 as SASEGT. V was clipped by 6 bases and J by 8 bases; unmatched bases: 9. This CDR3 comprises 13 residues. The sequence was collected from a female donor with multiple sclerosis, enrolled in a pregnancy study. V is TRBV6-1 and J is TRBJ1-2; 7 positions match TRBD1. This specimen consisted of CD4+ T cells from peripheral blood mononuclear cells, obtained after pregnancy. The CDR3 coding sequence is TGTGCCAGCAGCACTGACAGGGTTGGCGGCTACACCTTC. As protein: CASSTDRVGGYTF.